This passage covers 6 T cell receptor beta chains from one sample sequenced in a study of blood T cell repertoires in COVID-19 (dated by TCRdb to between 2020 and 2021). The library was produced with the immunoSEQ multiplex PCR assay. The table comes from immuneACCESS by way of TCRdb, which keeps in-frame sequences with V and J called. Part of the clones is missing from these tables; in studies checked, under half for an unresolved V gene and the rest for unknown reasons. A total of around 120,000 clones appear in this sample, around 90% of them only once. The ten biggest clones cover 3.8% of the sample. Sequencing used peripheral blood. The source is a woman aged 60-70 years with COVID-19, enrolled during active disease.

The CDR3 coding sequence is TGTGCCAGCAGCGCCGGGACAGAGAACTATGGCTACACCTTC. Translating gives CASSAGTENYGYTF. The genes are TRBV9 and TRBJ1-2; 7 positions match TRBD1. J was trimmed by 2 bases and V by 3 bases; bases with no gene match: 4. The CDR3 extends over 14 amino acids. The germline gives CDR1 SGDLS, CDR2 YYNGEE.

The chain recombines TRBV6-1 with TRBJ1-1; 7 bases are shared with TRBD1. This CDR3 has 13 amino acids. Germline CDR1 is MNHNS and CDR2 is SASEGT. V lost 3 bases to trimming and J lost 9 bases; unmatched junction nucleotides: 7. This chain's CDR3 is CASSETGRQQAFF. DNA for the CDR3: TGTGCCAGCAGTGAGACAGGGCGTCAGCAAGCTTTCTTT.

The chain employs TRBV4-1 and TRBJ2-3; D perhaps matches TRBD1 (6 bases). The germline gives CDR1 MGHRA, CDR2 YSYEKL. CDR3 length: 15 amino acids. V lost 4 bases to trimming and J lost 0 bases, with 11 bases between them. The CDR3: CASSLRTASTDTQYF. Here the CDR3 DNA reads TGCGCCAGCAGCCTCAGGACAGCTAGCACAGATACGCAGTATTTT.

The CDR3 DNA reads TGTGCCAGTAGGAAGACACAGAGCACAGATACGCAGTATTTT. It encodes CASRKTQSTDTQYF. The chain is built from TRBV19 and TRBJ2-3; D uncertain. Looked up from germline, CDR1 is LNHDA and CDR2 is SQIVND (reference sequence). The CDR3 is made up of 14 amino acids. Deletions cut 6 bases from V and 0 bases from J, with 10 bases between.

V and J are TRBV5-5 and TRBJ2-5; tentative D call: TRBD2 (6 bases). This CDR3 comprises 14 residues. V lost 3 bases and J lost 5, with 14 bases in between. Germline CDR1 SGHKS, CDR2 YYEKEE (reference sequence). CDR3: CASSSLTGRETQYF. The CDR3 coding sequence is TGTGCCAGCAGCTCCCTGACGGGGAGGGAGACCCAGTACTTC.

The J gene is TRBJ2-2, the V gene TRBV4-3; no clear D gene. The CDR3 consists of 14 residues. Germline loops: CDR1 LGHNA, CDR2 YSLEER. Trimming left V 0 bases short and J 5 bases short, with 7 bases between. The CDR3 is CASSQDSRTGELFF. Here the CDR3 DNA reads TGCGCCAGCAGCCAAGATTCCAGAACCGGGGAGCTGTTTTTT.